This entry lists 25 T cell receptor beta chains sequenced from one sample in a study of siplizumab effects on memory and regulatory T cells. Produced via immunoSEQ multiplex PCR; TCRdb's table is partial and in-frame only. Here the sample spans approximately 100,000 clones, about 90% being singletons. The material sequenced was non-Treg CD4+ T cells sorted from blood. The origin of the receptors is a human donor in good health.

The chain carries TRBV12-5 and TRBJ2-1, with 11 bases that match TRBD2. Germline V gives CDR1 LGHNT, CDR2 FRNRAP. This CDR3 comprises 15 residues. The junction had 6 bases not matched to a gene; V was cut back by 6 bases and J by 5 bases. This chain's CDR3 is CASGEVAGGHNEQFF. CDR3 bases: TGTGCTAGTGGAGAAGTAGCGGGAGGGCACAATGAGCAGTTCTTC.

With respect to this clone: Other DNA sequences in this sample translate to the same CDR3. The chain is built from TRBV5-1 and TRBJ1-2; the match to TRBD1 covers 8 bases. Germline CDR1 and CDR2: SGHRS and YFSETQ. The CDR3 extends over 14 amino acids. The ends lost 1 base at V and 7 bases at J; junction bases unmatched: 6. In nucleotides, the CDR3 is TGCGCCAGCAGCTTGTCGGCAGGGGGCAGTGGCTACACCTTC. It yields the protein CASSLSAGGSGYTF.

The V call is TRBV7-9, the J call TRBJ2-1, with unresolved D. Between the trimmed V and J ends, which lost 0 bases and 6 bases, there was a span of 3 bases. The CDR3 is 12 residues long. Germline assignment: CDR1 SEHNR and CDR2 FQNEAQ (reference sequence). The CDR3 DNA follows: TGTGCCAGCAGCTTAGCCAGCAATGAGCAGTTCTTC. Translation: CASSLASNEQFF.

The chain carries TRBV25-1 and TRBJ2-3, with no clear D. The V gene lost 5 bases and the J gene lost 2 bases, with 5 bases spanning the gap. Germline CDR1 is MGHDK and CDR2 is SYGVNS. The CDR3 length is 12 residues. CDR3 nucleotides: TGTGCCAGCAGTACAGCCACAGATACGCAGTATTTT. It codes for CASSTATDTQYF.

Here the CDR3 DNA reads TGTGCCAGCAGCGTGGGCGGAGCCCAAGAGACCCAGTACTTC. It yields the protein CASSVGGAQETQYF. The V and J genes are TRBV9 and TRBJ2-5; D is uncertain. Germline assignment: CDR1 SGDLS and CDR2 YYNGEE. This CDR3 has 14 residues. Trimming took off 2 bases at V and 1 base at J, with 9 bases between the two ends. The variable domain in full, completed from reference TRBV9 and TRBJ2-5, reads DSGVTQTPKHLITATGQRVTLRCSPRSGDLSVYWYQQSLDQGLQFLIQYYNGEERAKGNILERFSAQQFPDLHSELNLSSLELGDSALYFCASSVGGAQETQYFGPGTRLLVL.

This rearrangement joins TRBV7-6 to TRBJ1-3; TRBD1 is a possible D gene (5 bases). The germline V and J ends were trimmed by 1 base and 2 bases, with 9 bases remaining between them. The germline CDR1 and CDR2 sequences are SGHVS and FNYEAQ. The CDR3 runs 15 residues. This CDR3 is CASSLVQGTGNTIYF. CDR3 sequence (DNA): TGTGCCAGCAGCTTAGTCCAGGGTACTGGAAACACCATATATTTT. The variable domain in full, completed from reference TRBV7-6 and TRBJ1-3, reads GAGVSQSPRYKVTKRGQDVALRCDPISGHVSLYWYRQALGQGPEFLTYFNYEAQQDKSGLPNDRFSAERPEGSISTLTIQRTEQRDSAMYRCASSLVQGTGNTIYFGEGSWLTVV.

The rearrangement links TRBV30 to TRBJ1-1; a possible D gene is TRBD1 (6 bases). This CDR3 is built from 12 residues. Germline V CDR1 and CDR2: GTSNPN, SVGIG (reference sequence). Trimming removed 1 base from V and 4 bases from J, with 7 bases in between. CDR3 in amino acids: CAWSGGGTEAFF. In DNA form, the CDR3 reads TGTGCCTGGAGTGGAGGGGGCACTGAAGCTTTCTTT. Together with reference TRBV30 and TRBJ1-1, the CDR3 gives the full variable domain: SQTIHQWPATLVQPVGSPLSLECTVEGTSNPNLYWYRQAAGRGLQLLFYSVGIGQISSEVPQNLSASRPQDRQFILSSKKLLLSDSGFYLCAWSGGGTEAFFGQGTRLTVV.

This chain joins TRBV9 and TRBJ2-5, with D possibly matching TRBD1 (5 bases). CDR3 length: 14 amino acids. The V end lost 4 bases, the J end lost 7 bases, and 17 bases lay between the germline ends. Germline V gene sequence: CDR1 SGDLS, CDR2 YYNGEE. DNA of the CDR3: TGTGCCAGCAGCCCCAAGGCGGCCCAGGGGACCCAGTACTTC. Protein sequence: CASSPKAAQGTQYF.

J is TRBJ2-3 and V is TRBV4-3; 8 bases are shared with TRBD2. Germline values: CDR1 LGHNA, CDR2 YSLEER. V lost 3 bases and J lost 0; bases outside the gene matches: 2. The CDR3 extends over 15 amino acids. DNA of the CDR3: TGCGCCAGCAGCCACACTAGCGGCAGCACAGATACGCAGTATTTT. Protein product: CASSHTSGSTDTQYF.

The V gene is TRBV11-3, the J gene TRBJ2-7, with TRBD2 matching 8 bases. The CDR3 loop spans 15 amino acids. Unmatched junction bases numbered 4, after V lost 0 bases and J lost 3 bases. Germline loops: CDR1 SGHNT, CDR2 YENEEA. The CDR3 nucleotides read TGTGCCAGCAGCTTAGAGGGCGGGAGGAACTACGAGCAGTACTTC. As protein: CASSLEGGRNYEQYF.

In DNA, the CDR3 is TGTGCCAGTAGGAGGGACCGAACCTATGGCTACACCTTC. Its protein is CASRRDRTYGYTF. This rearrangement joins TRBV19 to TRBJ1-2, with D perhaps matching TRBD1 (5 bases). CDR1 LNHDA and CDR2 SQIVND come from the germline V gene (reference sequence). The CDR3 sequence is 13 residues long. V was clipped by 6 bases and J by 4 bases, with 12 bases between them.

The chain joins TRBV29-1 to TRBJ2-7, with 13 bases identical to TRBD2. This CDR3 contains 14 residues. CDR1 is SQVTM, CDR2 ANQGSEA, per germline. Trimming removed 7 bases from V and 5 bases from J; junction bases left unmatched: 8. The CDR3 sequence: CSAVRTSGSNEQYF. For the CDR3, the DNA is TGCAGCGCCGTTCGGACTAGCGGGAGTAACGAGCAGTACTTC.

V is TRBV28 and J is TRBJ2-7, with 14 bases matching TRBD2. The CDR3 has 15 residues. The germline CDR1 and CDR2 sequences are MDHEN and SYDVKM. V lost 5 bases, J lost 5 bases, and 5 bases stayed unmatched. The CDR3 nucleotides are TGTGCCAGCAGTCGTACGGGACTAGCGGGAGACGAGCAGTACTTC. Protein sequence: CASSRTGLAGDEQYF.

V is TRBV19 and J is TRBJ1-5; maybe TRBD1 (5 bases). Trimming stripped 5 bases from V and 2 bases from J, with 13 bases between. The CDR3 runs to 15 residues. The germline V gene encodes CDR1 LNHDA and CDR2 SQIVND (reference sequence). As DNA, the CDR3 is TGTGCCAGTAGTTTTACAGGTAACGGCAATCAGCCCCAGCATTTT. Its protein is CASSFTGNGNQPQHF.

The rearrangement links TRBV29-1 to TRBJ1-5; D gene unclear. The CDR3 loop spans 13 amino acids. The germline V and J ends were trimmed by 0 bases and 7 bases, with 10 bases remaining between them. The V gene's germline CDR1 is SQVTM and CDR2 ANQGSEA. The CDR3 bases are TGCAGCGTTGAAGACGGGTCGGGGCAGCCCCAGCATTTT. Protein: CSVEDGSGQPQHF.

The chain has TRBV4-1 and TRBJ1-2; D might be TRBD1 (5 bases). Per the germline V gene, CDR1 is MGHRA and CDR2 is YSYEKL. The germline V and J ends were trimmed by 2 bases and 4 bases, with 17 bases remaining between them. This CDR3 spans 16 amino acids. The CDR3 DNA is TGCGCCAGCAGCCAATATTATGGGGGGACTGCCTATGGCTACACCTTC. Translating it yields CASSQYYGGTAYGYTF.

J is TRBJ2-5 and V is TRBV30; TRBD2 might be the D (5 bases). Trimming stripped 3 bases from V and 3 bases from J, with 11 bases between. The germline V gene encodes CDR1 GTSNPN and CDR2 SVGIG (reference sequence). The CDR3 spans 13 residues. This CDR3 reads CAWSWRVKETQYF. The CDR3 DNA sequence: TGTGCCTGGAGCTGGCGGGTTAAAGAGACCCAGTACTTC. Complete variable domain (other parts from reference TRBV30 and TRBJ2-5): SQTIHQWPATLVQPVGSPLSLECTVEGTSNPNLYWYRQAAGRGLQLLFYSVGIGQISSEVPQNLSASRPQDRQFILSSKKLLLSDSGFYLCAWSWRVKETQYFGPGTRLLVL.

This clone appeared a single time. This chain links TRBV30 with TRBJ1-4; a weak D match, TRBD1 (5 bases). In germline, CDR1 is GTSNPN, CDR2 SVGIG (reference sequence). V lost 2 bases, J lost 8 bases, and 12 bases lay in between. This CDR3 spans 13 amino acids. The CDR3 DNA reads as TGTGCCTGGAGTCCCCAGGGATTAGAAAAACTGTTTTTT. Its translation: CAWSPQGLEKLFF.

This clone was counted a single time. The rearrangement links TRBV27 to TRBJ2-3; D not resolved. The CDR3 extends over 12 amino acids. Trimming left V 2 bases short and J 8 bases short, with 8 bases between. Per germline, CDR1 MNHEY and CDR2 SMNVEV (reference sequence). CDR3 in amino acids: CASSLTDSTQYF. The CDR3 nucleotides are TGTGCCAGCAGTTTAACGGATAGTACGCAGTATTTT.

The rearrangement uses TRBV7-3 and TRBJ1-1; 8 nucleotides agree with TRBD1. With V trimmed by 8 bases and J by 3 bases, 11 bases remained unmatched. This CDR3 spans 15 amino acids. CDR1 SGHTA and CDR2 FQGTGA come from the germline V gene. The CDR3 region is CASSDGARGHTEAFF. Written as DNA, the CDR3 is TGTGCCAGCTCCGATGGGGCCAGGGGGCACACTGAAGCTTTCTTT.

The rearrangement joins TRBV27 to TRBJ1-4; D is possibly TRBD1 (5 bases). Germline assignment: CDR1 MNHEY and CDR2 SMNVEV (reference sequence). CDR3 length equals 15 residues. V was clipped by 3 bases and J by 8 bases, with 16 bases between them. The CDR3 region is CASSFQGDAWEKLFF. CDR3 DNA sequence: TGTGCCAGCAGTTTTCAGGGTGACGCTTGGGAAAAACTGTTTTTT.

The V call is TRBV19, the J call TRBJ2-5; D possibly corresponds to TRBD1 (6 bases). Germline CDR1 reads LNHDA; CDR2 reads SQIVND (reference sequence). This CDR3 is built from 15 residues. The ends were cut back, 3 bases at V and 6 bases at J, with 17 bases in the middle. CDR3 amino acids: CASSMGSGDFKTQYF. As DNA, the CDR3 is TGTGCCAGTAGTATGGGGTCAGGGGATTTCAAGACCCAGTACTTC.

V usage is TRBV6-5 and J usage is TRBJ2-7; either TRBD1 or TRBD2 may supply D (7 bases each). Germline V lookup: CDR1 MNHEY, CDR2 SVGAGI. The CDR3 totals 14 residues. V was trimmed by 10 bases and J by 6 bases, leaving 22 bases between them. The CDR3, as DNA: TGTGCCAACTCTCCGGGACTACCAGGGGGCGAGCAGTACTTC. Translated: CANSPGLPGGEQYF.

This clone appeared a single time. The chain links TRBV19 to TRBJ2-2; 13 bases match TRBD2. Germline lookup yields CDR1 LNHDA and CDR2 SQIVND (reference sequence). J gave up 6 bases and V 7 bases, and 5 bases lay outside the gene matches. The CDR3 extends over 15 amino acids. CDR3 nucleotide sequence: TGTGCCAGTAAACTAGCGGGAGGGTCCCCCGGGGAGCTGTTTTTT. Amino acids: CASKLAGGSPGELFF.

The rearrangement joins TRBV7-2 to TRBJ2-6; D is perhaps TRBD1 (6 bases). This CDR3 region has 18 residues. Germline CDR1 and CDR2: SGHTA and FQGNSA. The germline V and J ends were trimmed by 0 bases and 4 bases, with 16 bases remaining between them. DNA for the CDR3: TGTGCCAGCAGCTTAGCGCCCCACAGGGCGGCCGGGGCCAACGTCCTGACTTTC. It is translated as CASSLAPHRAAGANVLTF.